A single sample gave rise to the 26 T cell receptor beta chains below, sequenced in a study of T cell responses to AZD1222 COVID-19 vaccine. Clones were read by immunoSEQ multiplex PCR, and TCRdb kept only the in-frame ones, dropping some. The data hold about 35,000 clones, with under 90% observed a single time. The sequences come from peripheral blood, collected 28 days after the second AZD1222 dose. The source is an adult who received the AZD1222 COVID-19 vaccine.

The chain joins TRBV5-4 to TRBJ2-3, with D possibly being TRBD2 (6 bases). Trimming removed 2 bases from V and 3 bases from J, with 10 bases in between. Germline V gives CDR1 SGHNT, CDR2 YYREEE (reference sequence). The length of the CDR3 is 14 residues. As DNA, the CDR3 is TGTGCCAGCAGCTTCGGCGGACTAACAGATACGCAGTATTTT. Amino acid sequence: CASSFGGLTDTQYF. The complete variable domain, with remaining parts taken from reference TRBV5-4 and TRBJ2-3, reads ETGVTQSPTHLIKTRGQQVTLRCSSQSGHNTVSWYQQALGQGPQFIFQYYREEENGRGNFPPRFSGLQFPNYSSELNVNALELDDSALYLCASSFGGLTDTQYFGPGTRLTVL.

The J gene is TRBJ2-3, the V gene TRBV28; no definite D call. The V gene lost 5 bases and the J gene lost 3 bases, with 12 bases spanning the gap. Germline values: CDR1 MDHEN, CDR2 SYDVKM. The CDR3 extends over 14 amino acids. For the CDR3, the DNA is TGTGCCAGCAGTCCACAAAGTGGGACAGATACGCAGTATTTT. Translating it yields CASSPQSGTDTQYF.

The chain uses TRBV30 and TRBJ1-5; 11 bases line up with TRBD1. The junction had 6 bases not matched to a gene; V was cut back by 5 bases and J by 6 bases. Germline-derived CDR1 and CDR2 are GTSNPN and SVGIG (reference sequence). This CDR3 has 14 amino acids. CDR3 region: CAWGAGTGGQPQHF. The CDR3 DNA sequence: TGTGCCTGGGGGGCCGGGACAGGGGGTCAGCCCCAGCATTTT.

This clone turned up a few times. The chain joins TRBV14 to TRBJ2-1; the D gene could be TRBD1 or TRBD2 (5 bases each). In germline, CDR1 is SGHDN, CDR2 FVKESK. V was shortened by 0 bases and J by 13 bases, with 13 bases between the two germline ends. This CDR3 has 13 amino acids. CDR3 DNA: TGTGCCAGCAGCCAAGATCTCGGGGCAAGCCAGTTCTTC. Translating gives CASSQDLGASQFF.

The chain carries TRBV7-9 and TRBJ2-7; 11 bases match TRBD1. The germline CDR1 and CDR2 sequences are SEHNR and FQNEAQ (reference sequence). V was clipped by 5 bases and J by 6 bases; unmatched bases: 6. This CDR3 is built from 14 residues. This CDR3 is CASSPGTGGTEQYF. The CDR3 bases are TGTGCCAGCAGCCCCGGGACAGGGGGGACCGAGCAGTACTTC.

The gene calls are TRBV7-2 and TRBJ2-7; weak D call: TRBD2 (7 bases). CDR3 length: 15 amino acids. CDR1 SGHTA and CDR2 FQGNSA come from the germline V gene. V was trimmed by 6 bases and J by 6 bases, leaving 21 bases between them. Written as DNA, the CDR3 is TGTGCCAGCAGTCCCTTCGGGGGGCCCGCTCGCGAGCAGTACTTC. Encoded protein: CASSPFGGPAREQYF.

A few counts support this clone. The chain uses TRBV29-1 and TRBJ1-1; D remains ambiguous. Deletions cut 1 base from V and 11 bases from J, with 11 bases between. The germline gives CDR1 SQVTM, CDR2 ANQGSEA. The CDR3 is 11 amino acids. The CDR3 reads CSVEGGLGAFF. DNA for the CDR3: TGCAGCGTTGAAGGGGGATTGGGGGCTTTCTTT.

This clone appeared once. This chain links TRBV5-1 with TRBJ2-7, with TRBD1 identical over 7 bases. The CDR3 extends over 14 amino acids. Trimming removed 3 bases from V and 4 bases from J; junction bases left unmatched: 7. Germline values: CDR1 SGHRS, CDR2 YFSETQ. Here the CDR3 reads CASSSSGTEYEQYF. The CDR3 bases are TGCGCCAGCAGCTCTTCCGGGACAGAGTACGAGCAGTACTTC.

The chain combines TRBV21-1 with TRBJ2-5; the table's D call of TRBD1 was not tested on the DNA. TRBV21-1 is a documented pseudogene. The CDR3 runs to 15 residues. This CDR3 is CASRPGTGPQETQYF. The CDR3 DNA sequence: TGTGCCAGCAGGCCCGGGACAGGACCTCAAGAGACCCAGTACTTC.

The gene calls are TRBV19 and TRBJ1-1, with a possible D match to TRBD1 (5 bases). The CDR3 contains 16 residues. CDR1 and CDR2 (germline): LNHDA, SQIVND (reference sequence). Trimming took off 3 bases at V and 1 base at J, with 15 bases between the two ends. CDR3 protein: CASSIIVLGRNTEAFF. CDR3 DNA: TGTGCCAGTAGTATTATCGTTCTGGGACGGAACACTGAAGCTTTCTTT. Based on the CDR3 plus reference TRBV19 and TRBJ1-1, the full variable domain is DGGITQSPKYLFRKEGQNVTLSCEQNLNHDAMYWYRQDPGQGLRLIYYSQIVNDFQKGDIAEGYSVSREKKESFPLTVTSAQKNPTAFYLCASSIIVLGRNTEAFFGQGTRLTVV.

The chain joins TRBV28 to TRBJ2-1; possible D gene TRBD2, 5 bases. The length of the CDR3 is 13 residues. V was pared by 11 bases and J by 4 bases, with 15 bases between. The germline V gene encodes CDR1 MDHEN and CDR2 SYDVKM. The CDR3 is CAARSPGYNEQFF. DNA for the CDR3: TGTGCCGCCCGGAGCCCGGGATACAATGAGCAGTTCTTC.

In this sample, this clone turned up a few times. This sequence joins TRBV30 and TRBJ1-1; D unclear. Germline lookup yields CDR1 GTSNPN and CDR2 SVGIG (reference sequence). CDR3 length equals 13 residues. Between the trimmed V and J ends, which lost 3 bases and 4 bases, there was a span of 12 bases. The CDR3 DNA reads as TGTGCCTGGAGATACGGCATACGCACTGAAGCTTTCTTT. Translation gives CAWRYGIRTEAFF.

The chain carries TRBV5-1 and TRBJ2-2; D unresolved. V was clipped by 0 bases and J by 6 bases, with 9 bases between them. This CDR3 is 14 amino acids long. Germline V CDR1 and CDR2: SGHRS, YFSETQ. The DNA for the CDR3 is TGCGCCAGCAGCTTGGCGGTAGATGCCGGGGAGCTGTTTTTT. This encodes CASSLAVDAGELFF.

The CDR3 DNA follows: TGTGCCATCAAGGGGCAGAACACTGAAGCTTTCTTT. Its translation: CAIKGQNTEAFF. The chain joins TRBV10-3 to TRBJ1-1; possible D gene TRBD1, 5 bases. Per germline, CDR1 ENHRY and CDR2 SYGVKD. The V gene lost 7 bases and the J gene lost 1 base, with 7 bases spanning the gap. The CDR3 sequence is 12 residues long.

Regarding this clone: A read error may produce the germline difference seen at one junction end. The sample carries other DNA sequences with the same CDR3. The chain joins TRBV7-2 to TRBJ1-2, with D unclear. The CDR3 contains 13 residues. The V gene's germline CDR1 is SGHTA and CDR2 FQGNSA. The CDR3 DNA reads as TGTGCCAGCAGCCTAGCGCGGCAGTATGGCTACACCTTC. This codes for CASSLARQYGYTF.

The rearrangement links TRBV7-9 to TRBJ1-4; D is unresolved. The germline gives CDR1 SEHNR, CDR2 FQNEAQ (reference sequence). The ends were cut back, 6 bases at V and 0 bases at J, with 11 bases in the middle. The CDR3 extends over 15 amino acids. This chain's CDR3 is CASSPTTATNEKLFF. CDR3 bases: TGTGCCAGCAGTCCTACTACGGCAACTAATGAAAAACTGTTTTTT.

The chain couples TRBV5-5 to TRBJ1-6, with 9 nucleotides matching TRBD1. The CDR3 sequence is 16 residues long. CDR1 and CDR2 from the germline V gene are SGHKS and YYEKEE (reference sequence). With V trimmed by 4 bases and J by 14 bases, 16 bases remained unmatched. As DNA, the CDR3 is TGTGCCAGCAGCGATGCAGGGGACAGGGCCTCAAGGGCCCTCCACTTT. The encoded protein is CASSDAGDRASRALHF.

The V and J genes are TRBV6-4 and TRBJ2-6; 8 nucleotides align to TRBD1. The CDR3 extends over 17 amino acids. Germline V CDR1 and CDR2: MRHNA, SNTAGT. V gave up 4 bases and J gave up 0 bases; unmatched junction bases: 5. CDR3 sequence: CASSVSGTGSGANVLTF. In nucleotides, the CDR3 is TGTGCCAGCAGTGTCTCCGGGACAGGCTCTGGGGCCAACGTCCTGACTTTC.

A single count supports this clone. This rearrangement joins TRBV27 to TRBJ1-3, with 8 bases aligning to TRBD1. In germline, CDR1 is MNHEY, CDR2 SMNVEV (reference sequence). The CDR3 has 15 amino acids. V trimming: 3 bases; J trimming: 4 bases; junction bases outside the gene matches: 5. The CDR3 is CASSLDGQGGNTIYF. The CDR3 DNA follows: TGTGCCAGCAGTTTGGACGGACAGGGAGGAAACACCATATATTTT.

The chain employs TRBV6-4 and TRBJ1-5; D ambiguous. The V end was cut by 10 bases, the J end by 4 bases, with 20 bases between. Per the germline V gene, CDR1 is MRHNA and CDR2 is SNTAGT. The CDR3 is made up of 15 amino acids. The CDR3 is CAIKEESLGNQPQHF. CDR3 coding DNA: TGTGCCATCAAAGAGGAGAGTTTAGGAAATCAGCCCCAGCATTTT.

This chain joins TRBV18 and TRBJ2-7, with 7 nucleotides matching TRBD1. V lost 8 bases to trimming and J lost 2 bases; unmatched junction nucleotides: 12. Germline V CDR1 and CDR2: KGHSH, LQKENI. CDR3 length: 15 residues. The CDR3: CASALSGTATYEQYF. The DNA for the CDR3 is TGTGCCAGCGCCTTATCCGGGACAGCGACCTACGAGCAGTACTTC.

V usage is TRBV2 and J usage is TRBJ1-1; 10 nucleotides agree with TRBD1. Per the germline V gene, CDR1 is SNHLY and CDR2 is FYNNEI. The junction had 9 bases not matched to a gene; V was cut back by 5 bases and J by 12 bases. The CDR3 length is 13 residues. The CDR3 loop reads CASSPTGGKGTFF. CDR3 DNA: TGTGCCAGCAGTCCGACAGGGGGCAAGGGAACTTTCTTT.

The V call is TRBV5-1, the J call TRBJ2-5; 10 positions agree with TRBD1. Germline values: CDR1 SGHRS, CDR2 YFSETQ. CDR3 length: 14 amino acids. The V and J ends lost 4 bases and 5 bases, in that order; junction bases with no gene match: 5. The CDR3 DNA sequence: TGCGCCAGCAGCGCGACAGGGGGCAGGGAGACCCAGTACTTC. Translating gives CASSATGGRETQYF. The full variable domain, with the rest looked up from reference TRBV5-1 and TRBJ2-5, is KAGVTQTPRYLIKTRGQQVTLSCSPISGHRSVSWYQQTPGQGLQFLFEYFSETQRNKGNFPGRFSGRQFSNSRSEMNVSTLELGDSALYLCASSATGGRETQYFGPGTRLLVL.

The V gene is TRBV7-9, the J gene TRBJ1-2, with D possibly being TRBD1 (5 bases). Germline lookup yields CDR1 SEHNR and CDR2 FQNEAQ (reference sequence). The CDR3 extends over 14 amino acids. The V gene lost 5 bases and the J gene lost 4 bases, with 14 bases spanning the gap. CDR3 sequence (DNA): TGTGCCAGCAGCCCCGAGGGTCAGGGCTATGGCTACACCTTC. It is translated as CASSPEGQGYGYTF.

The chain is built from TRBV25-1 and TRBJ1-4; D is perhaps TRBD1 (5 bases). CDR1 is MGHDK and CDR2 is SYGVNS in the germline V gene. Trimming left V 4 bases short and J 4 bases short, with 13 bases between. This CDR3 spans 15 amino acids. Here the CDR3 DNA reads TGTGCCAGCAGTGCGACAGTGGGAGGTAATGAAAAACTGTTTTTT. Translating it yields CASSATVGGNEKLFF.

This chain links TRBV9 with TRBJ1-4, with unresolved D. Trimming removed 0 bases at V and 11 bases at J, with 11 bases between. The CDR3 spans 13 residues. Germline CDR1 and CDR2: SGDLS and YYNGEE. This CDR3 is CASSVEEAKKLFF. The CDR3 DNA follows: TGTGCCAGCAGCGTAGAAGAGGCGAAGAAACTGTTTTTT.